A selection of T cell receptor beta chains follows, all from one sample in a study of lymphopenia after photon versus proton radiotherapy. Using immunoSEQ multiplex PCR, the repertoire was profiled, and TCRdb retains in-frame clones only, with some absent. The sample includes about 35,000 clones, roughly 92% of them seen just once. The sample consisted of peripheral blood, taken from a patient treated with photon-based radiotherapy. These receptors were taken from a man between 60 and 75 years old with cholangiocarcinoma. The CDR3 runs from the conserved cysteine through the conserved F or W.

>TRBV19|TRBJ1-2
CASSIRGTGRVNGYTF
>TRBV6-9|TRBJ2-7
CASRFRHMGYEQYF
>TRBV11-3|TRBJ1-1
CATRQNQLTEAFF
>TRBV28|TRBJ1-4
CASSLKEVRGKLFF
>TRBV19|TRBJ2-1
CASSPLPTTGGFNNEQFF
>TRBV28|TRBJ2-7
CASSFGDRAHYEQYF
>TRBV28|TRBJ1-6
CASRRSGTPNSPLHF
>TRBV28|TRBJ2-2
CASSTGPNTGELFF
>TRBV6-1|TRBJ1-4
CASSELRGATNEKLFF
>TRBV9|TRBJ2-5
CASSVHPGQGMETQYF
>TRBV7-9|TRBJ2-3
CASSLDAGGTDTQYF
>TRBV2|TRBJ1-1
CASSADSINTEAFF
>TRBV7-2|TRBJ2-7
CASSSVRGDYEQYF
>TRBV18|TRBJ2-1
CASSPLVGRSYNEQFF
>TRBV6-1|TRBJ2-7
CASSTLQGPYEQYF
>TRBV5-6|TRBJ1-4
CASSLMNGEKLFF
>TRBV5-1|TRBJ1-1
CASSSDTINTEAFF
>TRBV11-3|TRBJ2-7
CASSPTRGEQYF
>TRBV27|TRBJ2-5
CASSLWGTMAWETQYF
>TRBV6-5|TRBJ2-5
CASSGTDQETQYF
>TRBV6-5|TRBJ2-5
CASSSGQGYETQYF
>TRBV11-2|TRBJ2-3
CASSRRGESSGGRTDTQYF
>TRBV27|TRBJ2-7
CASSQLNSGSPYEQYF
>TRBV5-1|TRBJ2-7
CASSSGQILDEQYF
>TRBV28|TRBJ1-6
CASSVWGLAGSYNSPLHF
>TRBV19|TRBJ2-7
CASSIGDSREEQYF
>TRBV27|TRBJ2-7
CASSHYRDSSYEQYF
>TRBV9|TRBJ2-1
CASSVAPGSNEQFF
>TRBV11-3|TRBJ1-4
CASSLDLQGDATNEKLFF
>TRBV7-2|TRBJ1-3
CASSLIPVHLGSGNTIYF
>TRBV5-8|TRBJ1-2
CASSLYRENYGYTF
>TRBV27|TRBJ1-2
CASSHGQGYGYTF
>TRBV5-1|TRBJ2-2
CASSLSSGRGTGELFF
>TRBV2|TRBJ1-1
CASRDQTGKAFF
>TRBV6-5|TRBJ2-3
CASQTGRADTQYF
>TRBV28|TRBJ1-5
CASRPTNQPQHF
>TRBV28|TRBJ2-5
CASSLTDRAIETQYF
>TRBV5-8|TRBJ2-3
CASSTSTDTQYF
>TRBV28|TRBJ2-3
CASSPRTPSLSSQYF
>TRBV11-3|TRBJ2-7
CASSLNRFYEQYF
>TRBV7-6|TRBJ1-2
CASSIGTGGSGYTF
>TRBV5-1|TRBJ1-1
CASSLPGQTNTEAFF
>TRBV5-8|TRBJ1-5
CASRRGRGGNQPQHF
>TRBV4-1|TRBJ1-5
CASSPGPDNQPQHF
>TRBV6-5|TRBJ2-5
CASSYSPRETQYF
>TRBV5-5|TRBJ2-5
CASSPRGTVNTETQYF
>TRBV5-1|TRBJ1-3
CASSLGQGAGNTIYF
>TRBV2|NA
CASRLESGETYEQYF
>TRBV5-1|TRBJ1-1
CASSLAPDNTEAFF
>TRBV7-8|TRBJ2-6
CASSFGTPGANVLTF
>TRBV7-9|TRBJ2-5
CASTVSNGAGETQYF
>TRBV6-1|TRBJ1-1
CASRGLENTEAFF
>TRBV6-5|TRBJ2-3
CASRGDGTDTQYF
>TRBV27|TRBJ1-5
CASASWTNGGGNQPQHF
>TRBV27|TRBJ2-2
CASSLPNTGELFF
>TRBV2|TRBJ1-4
CASRKRDTKGEKLFF
>TRBV14|TRBJ1-1
CASSPRTGNTEAFF
>TRBV7-8|TRBJ2-5
CASSSRRDTWYF
>TRBV6-5|TRBJ1-1
CASSYLDVVFF
>TRBV6-1|TRBJ2-3
CASSSGTGGTDTQYF